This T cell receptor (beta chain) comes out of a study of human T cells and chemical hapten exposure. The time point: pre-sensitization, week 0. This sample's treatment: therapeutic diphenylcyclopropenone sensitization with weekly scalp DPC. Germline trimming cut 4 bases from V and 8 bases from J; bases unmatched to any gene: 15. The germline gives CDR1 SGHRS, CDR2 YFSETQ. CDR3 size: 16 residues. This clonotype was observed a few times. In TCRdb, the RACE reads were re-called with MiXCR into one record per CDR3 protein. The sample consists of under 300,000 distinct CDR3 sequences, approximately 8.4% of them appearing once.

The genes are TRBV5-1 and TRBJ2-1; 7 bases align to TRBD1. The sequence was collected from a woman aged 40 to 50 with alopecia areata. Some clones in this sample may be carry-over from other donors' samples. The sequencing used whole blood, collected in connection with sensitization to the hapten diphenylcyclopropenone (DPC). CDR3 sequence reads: CASSGEGTGVRDEQFF. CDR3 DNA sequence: TGCGCCAGCAGCGGCGAAGGCACAGGGGTTAGGGATGAGCAGTTCTTC.